The present entry profiles one T cell receptor beta chain with its context. The protocol was immunoSEQ multiplex PCR, while the TCRdb copy is restricted to in-frame clones and leaves out a portion. The data contain 20,000 or so clones, 79% of them singletons. The germline V gene encodes CDR1 SGHNT and CDR2 YENEEA. There are 13 residues in the CDR3. This sample stems from a study of glioma-infiltrating T cells after dendritic cell vaccination. This receptor was identified in a human donor with glioblastoma. Sequenced here: blood, sampled before dendritic cell vaccination. The genes are TRBV11-3 and TRBJ2-5; D uncertain. The J call may not be correct, given that the DNA end is closer to TRBJ2-7. The CDR3 spells CASAIVTVSEQYF. CDR3 coding DNA: TGTGCCAGCGCCATTGTTACGGTCTCCGAGCAGTACTTC.